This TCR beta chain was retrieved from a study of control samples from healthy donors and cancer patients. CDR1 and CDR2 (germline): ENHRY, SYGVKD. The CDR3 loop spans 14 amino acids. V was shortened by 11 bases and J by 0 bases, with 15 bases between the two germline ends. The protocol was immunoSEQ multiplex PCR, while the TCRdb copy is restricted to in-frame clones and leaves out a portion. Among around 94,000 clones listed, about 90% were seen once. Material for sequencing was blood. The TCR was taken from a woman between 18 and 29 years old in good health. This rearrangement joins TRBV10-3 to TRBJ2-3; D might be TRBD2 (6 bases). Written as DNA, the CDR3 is TGTGCCTCCGGTGCGGGACCTAGCACAGATACGCAGTATTTT. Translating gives CASGAGPSTDTQYF.